Listed below are T cell receptor beta chains from one sample, sequenced in a study of T cell responses to AZD1222 COVID-19 vaccine. Method: immunoSEQ multiplex PCR; TCRdb's copy keeps in-frame clones and lacks some. The table includes 150,000 or so clones, roughly nine tenths detected once. Sequencing used peripheral blood, obtained 28 days after the second AZD1222 dose. The receptors shown here come from an adult who received the AZD1222 COVID-19 vaccine. The CDR3 runs from the conserved cysteine through the conserved F or W. D genes are given only for firm matches. Not every row has a clone size; where given, it reads once, few, many or a size class.

13	-	-	TRBV29-1	TRBJ1-2	CSAEKEGFYGYTF	TGCAGCGCCGAAAAAGAGGGATTCTATGGCTACACCTTC
14	-	-	TRBV3-1/TRBV3-2	TRBJ2-7	CASSQDPLRDEQYF	TGTGCCAGCAGCCAAGACCCTTTGCGGGACGAGCAGTACTTC
16	TRBD1	-	TRBV19	TRBJ2-7	CASRESYRGSSYEQYF	TGTGCCAGTAGGGAATCATACAGGGGTAGCTCCTACGAGCAGTACTTC
14	TRBD1	once	TRBV11-2	TRBJ1-3	CASSLLTGRNTIYF	TGTGCCAGCAGCTTATTGACAGGGAGGAACACCATATATTTT
12	-	-	TRBV28	TRBJ2-7	CASSFLVNEQYF	TGTGCCAGCAGTTTCCTAGTGAACGAGCAGTACTTC
15	-	-	TRBV24-1	TRBJ2-6	CAPGDSTSGANVLTF	TGTGCCCCGGGAGACTCGACCTCTGGGGCCAACGTCCTGACTTTC
20	-	-	TRBV21-1	TRBJ2-7	CASSNILVQGEDTSSYEQYF	TGTGCCAGCAGTAATATATTGGTACAGGGAGAAGACACGAGCTCCTACGAGCAGTACTTC
15	TRBD1	-	TRBV29-1	TRBJ2-7	CSVGGGDRGFYEQYF	TGCAGCGTTGGCGGAGGGGACAGGGGATTTTACGAGCAGTACTTC
15	-	-	TRBV9	TRBJ1-5	CASSPGSHSNQPQHF	TGTGCCAGCAGCCCCGGGAGCCATAGCAATCAGCCCCAGCATTTT
16	-	-	TRBV6-2/TRBV6-3	TRBJ2-2	CASSYSMTMGTGELFF	TGTGCCAGCAGTTACTCGATGACGATGGGCACCGGGGAGCTGTTTTTT
15	-	-	TRBV9	TRBJ1-5	CASTPSPTEDQPQHF	TGTGCCAGCACACCCTCCCCGACCGAAGATCAGCCCCAGCATTTT
13	-	once	TRBV29-1	TRBJ2-1	CSVEETGTGEQFF	TGCAGCGTTGAAGAAACTGGAACAGGCGAGCAGTTCTTC
14	-	-	TRBV5-4	TRBJ2-3	CASSVDSNADTQYF	TGTGCCAGCAGTGTGGACTCCAACGCAGATACGCAGTATTTT
15	TRBD1	-	TRBV2	TRBJ2-2	CATHRDRGGTGELFF	TGTGCCACACACCGGGACAGGGGCGGGACCGGGGAGCTGTTTTTT
15	-	-	TRBV28	TRBJ1-3	CASSLVPLSGNTIYF	TGTGCCAGCAGTTTAGTTCCTCTCTCTGGAAACACCATATATTTT
14	-	-	TRBV19	TRBJ2-2	CASSSPGNTGELFF	TGTGCCAGTAGTAGTCCAGGGAACACCGGGGAGCTGTTTTTT
14	-	-	TRBV11-2	TRBJ2-7	CASSLAGRGYEQYF	TGTGCCAGCAGCTTGGCGGGACGGGGCTACGAGCAGTACTTC
13	-	-	TRBV7-2	TRBJ1-3	CASSLVGGNTIYF	TGTGCCAGCAGCTTAGTTGGAGGAAACACCATATATTTT
17	-	-	TRBV25-1	TRBJ2-2	CASSELIERGGTGELFF	TGTGCCAGCAGTGAATTAATTGAGAGGGGGGGCACCGGGGAGCTGTTTTTT
14	-	-	TRBV5-1	TRBJ2-1	CASSLGDRYNEQFF	TGCGCCAGCAGCTTGGGTGACAGGTACAATGAGCAGTTCTTC
18	-	-	TRBV5-1	TRBJ1-6	CASSLWGLVAVGNSPLHF	TGCGCCAGCAGCTTGTGGGGATTAGTGGCCGTCGGGAATTCACCCCTCCACTTT